One sample yielded the 23 T cell receptor beta chains listed below, sequenced in a study of OX40 agonist ivuxolimab in advanced cancers. Libraries were built with the immunoSEQ multiplex PCR assay. Drawn from immuneACCESS, this table holds only the in-frame rearrangements with V and J called that TCRdb kept. Clones are partly lost; checked studies trace under half to an unresolved V gene and leave the rest unexplained. This sample gives tens of thousands of clones in total; around 88% of them show up just once. The biggest ten clones account for 11% to 15% of the sample. The material was CD4+ or CD8+ T cells sorted from blood, obtained in a trial of the OX40 agonist ivuxolimab. The receptor source for this set is an adult with an advanced solid tumor such as melanoma, head and neck, liver or kidney cancer.

The gene calls are TRBV28 and TRBJ2-1; D may match TRBD1 or TRBD2 (6 bases each). The germline CDR1 and CDR2 sequences are MDHEN and SYDVKM. Trimming cost V 3 bases and J 4 bases, with 19 bases left between them. This CDR3 has 17 amino acids. The CDR3 DNA reads TGTGCCAGCAGTTTCCCCGAGGGGGGCTTCGGGTACAATGAGCAGTTCTTC. The encoded protein is CASSFPEGGFGYNEQFF. Variable domain in full (rest from reference TRBV28 and TRBJ2-1): DVKVTQSSRYLVKRTGEKVFLECVQDMDHENMFWYRQDPGLGLRLIYFSYDVKMKEKGDIPEGYSVSREKKERFSLILESASTNQTSMYLCASSFPEGGFGYNEQFFGPGTRLTVL.

The rearrangement joins TRBV7-2 to TRBJ2-3; TRBD1 aligns across 8 bases. This CDR3 has 15 amino acids. CDR1 and CDR2 (germline): SGHTA, FQGNSA. Unmatched junction bases numbered 11, after V lost 6 bases and J lost 6 bases. DNA for the CDR3: TGTGCCAGCAGGGAACGGACAGGGACAAGGGATACGCAGTATTTT. This sequence encodes CASRERTGTRDTQYF. Based on the CDR3 plus reference TRBV7-2 and TRBJ2-3, the full variable domain is GAGVSQSPSNKVTEKGKDVELRCDPISGHTALYWYRQSLGQGLEFLIYFQGNSAPDKSGLPSDRFSAERTGGSVSTLTIQRTQQEDSAVYLCASRERTGTRDTQYFGPGTRLTVL.

The chain has TRBV5-1 and TRBJ2-7, with 14 bases fitting TRBD2. This CDR3 is built from 15 residues. With 4 bases clipped from V and 2 bases from J, the junction kept 2 bases outside the gene matches. Germline V lookup: CDR1 SGHRS, CDR2 YFSETQ. Here the CDR3 reads CASSKGLAGAYEQYF. In DNA form, the CDR3 reads TGCGCCAGCAGCAAGGGACTAGCGGGAGCCTACGAGCAGTACTTC.

This sequence joins TRBV4-1 and TRBJ2-1; 12 bases map to TRBD2. The ends lost 5 bases at V and 4 bases at J; junction bases unmatched: 3. Germline CDR1 is MGHRA and CDR2 is YSYEKL. This CDR3 spans 15 amino acids. The CDR3 nucleotides are TGCGCCAGCAGCAAGACTAGCGGGAGTTACAATGAGCAGTTCTTC. Amino acids: CASSKTSGSYNEQFF.

This clone occurred a few times. This chain links TRBV5-4 with TRBJ2-5; TRBD2 matches 7 bases. Trimming at V came to 0 bases and at J to 2 bases, leaving 7 bases not matched to a gene. The CDR3 has 16 residues. Germline values: CDR1 SGHNT, CDR2 YYREEE (reference sequence). This CDR3 is CASSLVAGADQETQYF. The CDR3 region has the DNA TGTGCCAGCAGCTTGGTCGCGGGAGCAGATCAAGAGACCCAGTACTTC.

This chain connects TRBV10-1 to TRBJ2-7, with D unclear. Trimming left V 2 bases short and J 2 bases short, with 4 bases between. The germline CDR1 and CDR2 sequences are WNHNN and SYGVQD (reference sequence). The CDR3 is made up of 12 amino acids. The CDR3 coding sequence is TGCGCCAGCAGTGAGGGGACCTACGAGCAGTACTTC. Its protein product is CASSEGTYEQYF.

The V gene is TRBV4-1, the J gene TRBJ2-4; D could derive from TRBD1 or TRBD2 (6 bases each). V was cut by 0 bases and J by 5 bases, with 14 bases left in between. Germline V lookup: CDR1 MGHRA, CDR2 YSYEKL. CDR3 length equals 16 residues. The CDR3 loop reads CASSQEGRGPQNIQYF. In DNA, the CDR3 is TGCGCCAGCAGCCAAGAAGGCCGGGGGCCACAAAACATTCAGTACTTC.

J is TRBJ1-2 and V is TRBV27; possibly TRBD1 for D (5 bases). Germline loops: CDR1 MNHEY, CDR2 SMNVEV (reference sequence). Trimming pared 6 bases from V and 5 bases from J, leaving 22 bases between. This CDR3 spans 16 amino acids. The CDR3 region has the DNA TGTGCCAGCAGGGCAGGGATTGGGGGGTCAGGGTATGGCTACACCTTC. Translated, it gives CASRAGIGGSGYGYTF.

The chain carries TRBV5-1 and TRBJ2-1, with D maybe TRBD2 (5 bases). V was pared by 3 bases and J by 9 bases, with 13 bases between. The CDR3 extends over 13 amino acids. CDR1 and CDR2 (germline): SGHRS, YFSETQ. The CDR3: CASSSDYGREQFF. In nucleotides, the CDR3 is TGCGCCAGCAGCTCCGACTACGGTCGTGAGCAGTTCTTC.

For this clone: At one of its ends the junction is not consistent with the germline gene, which may arise from a read error. V and J are TRBV7-9 and TRBJ2-1; D perhaps matches TRBD2 (6 bases). Germline V gene lookup returns CDR1 SEHNR and CDR2 FQNEAQ (reference sequence). The CDR3 covers 12 residues. CDR3 sequence reads: CASRLAAQGQFF. DNA for the CDR3: TGTGCCAGCAGGTTAGCGGCCCAGGGTCAGTTCTTC.

This clone appeared a few times. The chain recombines TRBV5-1 with TRBJ1-1; tentatively, D is TRBD1 (6 bases). The V end was cut by 4 bases, the J end by 2 bases, with 12 bases between. Germline CDR1 and CDR2: SGHRS and YFSETQ. This CDR3 spans 14 amino acids. The CDR3 DNA sequence: TGCGCCAGCAGCAGAATGACAGGAAACACTGAAGCTTTCTTT. Its protein product is CASSRMTGNTEAFF.

The chain employs TRBV27 and TRBJ1-1; no clear D gene. The germline V and J ends were trimmed by 5 bases and 6 bases, with 16 bases remaining between them. The CDR3 is made up of 14 amino acids. Germline CDR1 and CDR2: MNHEY and SMNVEV (reference sequence). The CDR3 loop reads CASSAVPKRAEAFF. Here the CDR3 DNA reads TGTGCCAGCAGTGCGGTCCCTAAAAGGGCTGAAGCTTTCTTT.

The rearrangement uses TRBV11-3 and TRBJ2-7; D gene ambiguous. Trimming cost V 1 base and J 1 base, with 8 bases left between them. There are 14 residues in the CDR3. Germline CDR1 is SGHNT and CDR2 is YENEEA. The CDR3 protein is CASSLGGRSYEQYF. The DNA for the CDR3 is TGTGCCAGCAGCTTAGGGGGAAGGTCCTACGAGCAGTACTTC.

CDR3 residues: CASSLVGGTGGNNSPLHF. CDR3 in DNA: TGCGCCAGCAGCTTGGTCGGAGGGACAGGGGGAAATAATTCACCCCTCCACTTT. The chain recombines TRBV5-1 with TRBJ1-6, with TRBD1 identical over 11 bases. V shed 0 bases and J 5 bases; nucleotides not matched to a gene: 7. This CDR3 has 18 amino acids. In germline, CDR1 is SGHRS, CDR2 YFSETQ.

CDR3 protein: CASRPDRGSNTEAFF. The CDR3 DNA follows: TGTGCCAGCAGACCAGACAGGGGTTCCAACACTGAAGCTTTCTTT. The chain recombines TRBV6-5 with TRBJ1-1; 8 bases line up with TRBD1. V trimming: 6 bases; J trimming: 2 bases; junction bases outside the gene matches: 8. This CDR3 has 15 residues. Germline CDR1 is MNHEY and CDR2 is SVGAGI.

V is TRBV6-5 and J is TRBJ1-2; D is uncertain. Trimming cost V 2 bases and J 4 bases, with 8 bases left between them. CDR1 and CDR2 from the germline V gene are MNHEY and SVGAGI. This CDR3 region has 13 residues. The CDR3 protein is CASSYKGTYGYTF. DNA of the CDR3: TGTGCCAGCAGTTACAAGGGTACCTATGGCTACACCTTC.

This chain connects TRBV19 to TRBJ1-4; TRBD1 is a possible D gene (5 bases). Trimming cost V 2 bases and J 1 base, with 11 bases left between them. Germline values: CDR1 LNHDA, CDR2 SQIVND (reference sequence). This CDR3 has 16 amino acids. CDR3 DNA: TGTGCCAGTAGTATACAGGGCGGCGTAACTAATGAAAAACTGTTTTTT. As protein: CASSIQGGVTNEKLFF.

CDR3 residues: CASSEGAGGDTQYF. The CDR3 region has the DNA TGTGCCAGCAGTGAAGGAGCGGGAGGGGATACGCAGTATTTT. The chain joins TRBV6-4 to TRBJ2-3; 10 nucleotides match TRBD2. J was trimmed by 6 bases and V by 3 bases; bases with no gene match: 3. Germline loops: CDR1 MRHNA, CDR2 SNTAGT. There are 14 residues in the CDR3.

This rearrangement joins TRBV7-3 to TRBJ2-2; D is ambiguous. This CDR3 region has 15 residues. Trimming took off 2 bases at V and 1 base at J, with 8 bases between the two ends. The germline V gene has CDR1 SGHTA and CDR2 FQGTGA. The CDR3: CASSLFAGNTGELFF. In nucleotides, the CDR3 is TGTGCCAGCAGCTTATTCGCAGGGAACACCGGGGAGCTGTTTTTT. The full variable domain, with the rest looked up from reference TRBV7-3 and TRBJ2-2, is GAGVSQTPSNKVTEKGKYVELRCDPISGHTALYWYRQSLGQGPEFLIYFQGTGAADDSGLPNDRFFAVRPEGSVSTLKIQRTERGDSAVYLCASSLFAGNTGELFFGEGSRLTVL.

The gene calls are TRBV19 and TRBJ1-1, with D maybe TRBD1 (5 bases). CDR1 and CDR2 from the germline V gene are LNHDA and SQIVND (reference sequence). The V end was cut by 5 bases, the J end by 4 bases, with 14 bases between. The CDR3 is 14 amino acids. The CDR3 nucleotides are TGTGCCAGTAGTCTATCGGGACGCGGCACTGAAGCTTTCTTT. This gives the protein CASSLSGRGTEAFF.

The chain joins TRBV6-1 to TRBJ2-3; D assignment may be TRBD1 or TRBD2 (6 bases each). This CDR3 is built from 16 residues. The ends were cut back, 2 bases at V and 7 bases at J, with 19 bases in the middle. Germline V lookup: CDR1 MNHNS, CDR2 SASEGT. CDR3 protein: CASSEKGGAHWYTQYF. The DNA of the CDR3 is TGTGCCAGCAGTGAAAAGGGGGGTGCCCACTGGTATACGCAGTATTTT.

The rearrangement joins TRBV27 to TRBJ2-3, with a possible D match to TRBD2 (6 bases). Per germline, CDR1 MNHEY and CDR2 SMNVEV (reference sequence). The CDR3 covers 15 residues. V lost 2 bases, J lost 2 bases, and 11 bases lay in between. The CDR3 is CASSLRSSDTDTQYF. Written as DNA, the CDR3 is TGTGCCAGCAGTTTACGCTCTAGCGACACAGATACGCAGTATTTT.

This clone was found once. This chain links TRBV29-1 with TRBJ1-2; TRBD1 might be the D (6 bases). The germline CDR1 and CDR2 sequences are SQVTM and ANQGSEA. Trimming shortened V by 4 bases and J by 5 bases, and 11 bases separated the two germline ends. The CDR3 is 12 amino acids. CDR3 nucleotide sequence: TGCAGCGTTGTGTCAGGGGTTTATGGCTACACCTTC. As protein: CSVVSGVYGYTF.